The 32 T cell receptor beta chains below come from one sample, sequenced in a study of shared clonotypes between healthy human individuals. Here immunoSEQ multiplex PCR was the method, and the copy in TCRdb shows in-frame clones only, minus some. The sample carries about 610,000 clones, roughly 97% recorded once. The specimen was naive CD4+ T cells sorted from blood. Stated subset: CD45RA+ positively selected. All receptors derive from a woman in her twenties or thirties in good health.

This chain connects TRBV28 to TRBJ1-5; a possible D gene is TRBD1 (6 bases). The CDR3 spans 14 residues. The V end was cut by 0 bases, the J end by 4 bases, with 7 bases between. Germline V gene sequence: CDR1 MDHEN, CDR2 SYDVKM. CDR3 sequence reads: CASSLWGANQPQHF. CDR3 nucleotide sequence: TGTGCCAGCAGTTTATGGGGGGCTAATCAGCCCCAGCATTTT.

V gene TRBV6-5 combines with J gene TRBJ1-3; perhaps TRBD1 as D (5 bases). The germline V gene has CDR1 MNHEY and CDR2 SVGAGI. The CDR3 runs to 16 residues. V lost 0 bases to trimming and J lost 0 bases, with 9 bases between them. CDR3 DNA: TGTGCCAGCAGTTACTCGGGGCCCAACTCTGGAAACACCATATATTTT. This encodes CASSYSGPNSGNTIYF.

A remark on this clone: The identical CDR3 is also encoded by other nucleotide sequences in the sample. The rearrangement links TRBV28 to TRBJ2-7; D is unresolved. The CDR3 extends over 12 amino acids. The V gene's germline CDR1 is MDHEN and CDR2 SYDVKM. The V and J ends lost 5 bases and 2 bases respectively, with 7 bases between them. The CDR3 nucleotides read TGTGCCAGCAGTCCTCGGCCCTACGAGCAGTACTTC. This gives the protein CASSPRPYEQYF. The variable domain in full, with the rest retrieved from reference TRBV28 and TRBJ2-7, is DVKVTQSSRYLVKRTGEKVFLECVQDMDHENMFWYRQDPGLGLRLIYFSYDVKMKEKGDIPEGYSVSREKKERFSLILESASTNQTSMYLCASSPRPYEQYFGPGTRLTVT.

This chain joins TRBV27 and TRBJ2-1; possibly TRBD2 for D (5 bases). The germline V gene has CDR1 MNHEY and CDR2 SMNVEV (reference sequence). The CDR3 length is 17 residues. Deletions cut 3 bases from V and 7 bases from J, with 22 bases between. Here the CDR3 reads CASSLRASLGIENEQFF. The DNA for the CDR3 is TGTGCCAGCAGTTTGAGGGCTAGCCTGGGTATTGAGAATGAGCAGTTCTTC.

The chain couples TRBV5-1 to TRBJ1-6, with unresolved D. Germline V gene lookup returns CDR1 SGHRS and CDR2 YFSETQ. The CDR3 runs 16 residues. V was cut by 0 bases and J by 5 bases, with 12 bases left in between. CDR3 residues: CASSLAPGHDNSPLHF. The CDR3, as DNA: TGCGCCAGCAGCTTGGCTCCAGGCCACGATAATTCACCCCTCCACTTT.

The genes are TRBV4-2 and TRBJ2-2; 10 bases align to TRBD2. Germline values: CDR1 LGHNA, CDR2 YNFKEQ. CDR3 length equals 22 residues. The junction had 21 bases not matched to a gene; V was cut back by 0 bases and J by 5 bases. The CDR3 is CASSQDRRLAGVMVSRTGELFF. CDR3 DNA: TGTGCCAGCAGCCAAGATCGTCGGCTAGCGGGAGTTATGGTTTCAAGGACCGGGGAGCTGTTTTTT.

This chain uses TRBV29-1 with TRBJ2-1, with a tentative D call TRBD2 (6 bases). The germline V gene has CDR1 SQVTM and CDR2 ANQGSEA. The germline V and J ends were trimmed by 0 bases and 0 bases, with 15 bases remaining between them. The CDR3 contains 17 residues. The CDR3 DNA sequence: TGCAGCGTTGAAGATCGTCATAGCGGAAACTCCTACAATGAGCAGTTCTTC. Translated: CSVEDRHSGNSYNEQFF.

This chain connects TRBV6-1 to TRBJ2-7; D remains unclear. Germline V gives CDR1 MNHNS, CDR2 SASEGT. Trimming took 7 bases from V and 0 from J, leaving 13 bases between them. The CDR3 has 14 residues. CDR3 sequence reads: CASKRVRTSYEQYF. The CDR3 nucleotides read TGTGCCAGCAAAAGGGTGCGGACCTCCTACGAGCAGTACTTC.

The J gene is TRBJ1-1, the V gene TRBV6-4; D not certain. The CDR3 has 13 residues. Per the germline V gene, CDR1 is MRHNA and CDR2 is SNTAGT. Between the trimmed V and J ends, which lost 2 bases and 3 bases, there was a span of 7 bases. CDR3 nucleotides: TGTGCCAGCAGTGACGAGTTGGACACTGAAGCTTTCTTT. Translation: CASSDELDTEAFF.

This clone has a single count. The J gene is TRBJ2-5, the V gene TRBV5-1; D may be TRBD2 (5 bases). The CDR3 covers 14 residues. Per germline, CDR1 SGHRS and CDR2 YFSETQ. The V and J ends lost 2 bases and 1 base respectively, with 9 bases between them. Here the CDR3 DNA reads TGCGCCAGCAGCTTATCGGGAACCCAAGAGACCCAGTACTTC. Amino acid sequence: CASSLSGTQETQYF. Full variable domain (missing parts from reference TRBV5-1 and TRBJ2-5): KAGVTQTPRYLIKTRGQQVTLSCSPISGHRSVSWYQQTPGQGLQFLFEYFSETQRNKGNFPGRFSGRQFSNSRSEMNVSTLELGDSALYLCASSLSGTQETQYFGPGTRLLVL.

The J gene is TRBJ2-1, the V gene TRBV19, with D perhaps TRBD2 (6 bases). Germline V gene sequence: CDR1 LNHDA, CDR2 SQIVND (reference sequence). The CDR3 sequence is 15 residues long. V was clipped by 0 bases and J by 9 bases, with 15 bases between them. This chain's CDR3 is CASSIESKAGGEQFF. CDR3 DNA sequence: TGTGCCAGTAGTATAGAGAGTAAAGCCGGGGGTGAGCAGTTCTTC.

The rearrangement joins TRBV27 to TRBJ2-2; 8 bases align to TRBD1. There are 18 residues in the CDR3. Germline CDR1 MNHEY, CDR2 SMNVEV (reference sequence). The ends lost 4 bases at V and 0 bases at J; junction bases unmatched: 10. The chain's CDR3 is CASSSQYGQGANTGELFF. CDR3 nucleotides: TGTGCCAGCAGTTCCCAATATGGACAGGGCGCGAACACCGGGGAGCTGTTTTTT.

A single count supports this clone. The J gene is TRBJ2-7, the V gene TRBV25-1; no clear D gene. The length of the CDR3 is 12 residues. Trimming removed 1 base at V and 3 bases at J, with 4 bases between. Germline V gives CDR1 MGHDK, CDR2 SYGVNS. CDR3 region: CASSEFGYEQYF. CDR3 coding DNA: TGTGCCAGCAGTGAATTCGGCTACGAGCAGTACTTC.

The rearrangement uses TRBV19 and TRBJ1-1, with TRBD1 matching over 7 bases. Germline CDR1 LNHDA, CDR2 SQIVND (reference sequence). There are 13 residues in the CDR3. Germline trimming cut 4 bases from V and 5 bases from J; bases unmatched to any gene: 4. Here the CDR3 DNA reads TGTGCCAGTAGTAACAGGGGTTGGACTGAAGCTTTCTTT. Residues: CASSNRGWTEAFF.

The chain combines TRBV5-6 with TRBJ1-6, with D possibly TRBD1 on 6 matching bases. The CDR3 runs 15 residues. Germline V gives CDR1 SGHDT, CDR2 YYEEEE. Trimming took off 1 base at V and 2 bases at J, with 7 bases between the two ends. The CDR3 DNA reads TGTGCCAGCAGCTTGAGGGGGGCCTATAATTCACCCCTCCACTTT. Translating it yields CASSLRGAYNSPLHF.

As DNA, the CDR3 is TGTGCCAGCAGTTTCGACAGGACCTCCTACGAGCAGTACTTC. Translated, it gives CASSFDRTSYEQYF. The chain uses TRBV6-5 and TRBJ2-7; D is possibly TRBD1 (6 bases). The CDR3 is 14 residues long. The germline CDR1 and CDR2 sequences are MNHEY and SVGAGI. V was cut by 4 bases and J by 0 bases, with 10 bases left in between.

The chain joins TRBV4-1 to TRBJ2-1; D gene unclear. Per the germline V gene, CDR1 is MGHRA and CDR2 is YSYEKL. This CDR3 spans 16 amino acids. V was shortened by 1 base and J by 1 base, with 11 bases between the two germline ends. CDR3 coding DNA: TGCGCCAGCAGCCAAGTTTGGGGTGTTTCCTACAATGAGCAGTTCTTC. It translates to CASSQVWGVSYNEQFF.

The genes are TRBV6-4 and TRBJ2-5, with 8 positions matching TRBD2. Trimming took 1 base from V and 4 from J; bases not matched to a gene: 8. The length of the CDR3 is 16 residues. Germline values: CDR1 MRHNA, CDR2 SNTAGT. Written as DNA, the CDR3 is TGTGCCAGCAGTGACTGGCTCCCGGGAGGGCCAGAGACCCAGTACTTC. Protein product: CASSDWLPGGPETQYF.

The gene calls are TRBV6-5 and TRBJ1-3, with 9 bases identical to TRBD1. Germline V gene data show CDR1 as MNHEY and CDR2 as SVGAGI. After removal of 6 bases from V and 0 bases from J, the junction contained 3 bases not matched to a gene. This CDR3 comprises 15 residues. This CDR3 reads CASSRTGDSGNTIYF. In DNA form, the CDR3 reads TGTGCCAGCAGCCGGACAGGGGACTCTGGAAACACCATATATTTT.

The table lists this clone with a count of one. The chain couples TRBV18 to TRBJ1-4, with D tentatively TRBD1 (5 bases). The CDR3 runs 17 residues. Per the germline V gene, CDR1 is KGHSH and CDR2 is LQKENI. V shed 1 base and J shed 0 bases, with 12 bases lying between them. This chain's CDR3 is CASSPRGGTATNEKLFF. The DNA of the CDR3 is TGTGCCAGCTCACCACGCGGAGGGACTGCAACTAATGAAAAACTGTTTTTT.

The V and J genes are TRBV6-6 and TRBJ2-7, with 7 bases lining up with TRBD1. The CDR3 runs to 15 residues. The trim removed 0 bases at V and 1 base at J, leaving 3 bases unmatched. CDR1 is MNHNY and CDR2 is SVGAGI in the germline V gene (reference sequence). In DNA, the CDR3 is TGTGCCAGCAGTTACTCCGGCAGGGGGTCCTACGAGCAGTACTTC. Protein product: CASSYSGRGSYEQYF.

V is TRBV19 and J is TRBJ2-6; TRBD1 might be the D (6 bases). Per the germline V gene, CDR1 is LNHDA and CDR2 is SQIVND (reference sequence). Trimming removed 0 bases at V and 0 bases at J, with 12 bases between. This CDR3 comprises 18 residues. The CDR3 here is CASSIEQGIRSGANVLTF. For the CDR3, the DNA is TGTGCCAGTAGTATAGAGCAGGGGATCCGCTCTGGGGCCAACGTCCTGACTTTC.

The chain employs TRBV11-3 and TRBJ2-7; 7 bases are shared with TRBD2. J gave up 3 bases and V 6 bases, and 11 bases lay outside the gene matches. Germline V lookup: CDR1 SGHNT, CDR2 YENEEA. The length of the CDR3 is 15 residues. The CDR3 here is CASSRGAGSRYEQYF. Here the CDR3 DNA reads TGTGCCAGCAGTCGCGGAGCGGGAAGCCGCTACGAGCAGTACTTC.

The chain joins TRBV6-5 to TRBJ2-7, with D unresolved. The germline CDR1 and CDR2 sequences are MNHEY and SVGAGI. Trimming removed 6 bases at V and 0 bases at J, with 9 bases between. There are 13 residues in the CDR3. The CDR3: CASSLQPSYEQYF. The CDR3, as DNA: TGTGCCAGCAGCCTTCAGCCCTCCTACGAGCAGTACTTC.

The rearrangement links TRBV19 to TRBJ2-1, with D hard to call. CDR1 LNHDA and CDR2 SQIVND come from the germline V gene (reference sequence). V was clipped by 3 bases and J by 2 bases, with 11 bases between them. The CDR3 is made up of 15 amino acids. The CDR3 DNA is TGTGCCAGTAGTATGCGCTCAGGCACCTACAATGAGCAGTTCTTC. Encoded protein: CASSMRSGTYNEQFF.

The chain is built from TRBV19 and TRBJ2-7; a possible D gene is TRBD2 (6 bases). Germline values: CDR1 LNHDA, CDR2 SQIVND (reference sequence). V lost 6 bases and J lost 2, with 14 bases in between. The CDR3 has 14 amino acids. Written as DNA, the CDR3 is TGTGCCAGTAGGCAGGGCGGGGCCACCTACGAGCAGTACTTC. Translated: CASRQGGATYEQYF.

This sequence joins TRBV11-2 and TRBJ1-5; D is undetermined. The V and J ends lost 5 bases and 6 bases respectively, with 11 bases between them. This CDR3 is built from 13 residues. Germline V gives CDR1 SGHAT, CDR2 FQNNGV. CDR3 bases: TGTGCCAGCAGCCCTGGGGTGTTTCAGCCCCAGCATTTT. Amino acid sequence: CASSPGVFQPQHF.

This rearrangement joins TRBV7-7 to TRBJ2-5, with TRBD2 matching over 12 bases. The CDR3 sequence is 15 residues long. The trim removed 5 bases at V and 5 bases at J, leaving 6 bases unmatched. CDR1 is SSHAT and CDR2 is FNYEAQ in the germline V gene (reference sequence). The CDR3 DNA sequence: TGTGCCAGCAGCAGGGGACTAGCGGGTGCGGAGACCCAGTACTTC. Translation gives CASSRGLAGAETQYF.

The chain is built from TRBV11-3 and TRBJ2-1; D may be TRBD1 or TRBD2 (6 bases each). CDR1 and CDR2 from the germline V gene are SGHNT and YENEEA. CDR3 size: 13 residues. The V and J ends lost 2 bases and 10 bases respectively, with 12 bases between them. Written as DNA, the CDR3 is TGTGCCAGCAGCTTAAAGGGGGGTTGGGAGCAGTTCTTC. This encodes CASSLKGGWEQFF. Combining the CDR3 with reference TRBV11-3 and TRBJ2-1 gives the whole variable domain EAGVVQSPRYKIIEKKQPVAFWCNPISGHNTLYWYLQNLGQGPELLIRYENEEAVDDSQLPKDRFSAERLKGVDSTLKIQPAELGDSAVYLCASSLKGGWEQFFGPGTRLTVL.

This chain links TRBV5-1 with TRBJ1-1, with D possibly TRBD1 on 6 matching bases. V gave up 4 bases and J gave up 5 bases, with 18 bases separating them. The CDR3 extends over 15 amino acids. CDR1 is SGHRS and CDR2 is YFSETQ in the germline V gene. CDR3 sequence reads: CASSPGPGQWTEAFF. The CDR3, as DNA: TGCGCCAGCAGCCCGGGCCCCGGACAGTGGACTGAAGCTTTCTTT.

The chain employs TRBV23-1 and TRBJ2-4; TRBD1 matches 11 bases. TRBV23-1 is given ORF status, its function remaining uncertain. The trim removed 4 bases at V and 1 base at J, leaving 18 bases unmatched. CDR3 length: 21 amino acids. CDR3 coding DNA: TGCGCCAGCAGTCGAACTTCGGACAGGGGGCAATTCGATCTGGCCAAAAACATTCAGTACTTC. This encodes CASSRTSDRGQFDLAKNIQYF.

The chain is built from TRBV7-8 and TRBJ1-1; no clear D. This CDR3 comprises 10 residues. Trimming left V 10 bases short and J 10 bases short, with 13 bases between. Germline V CDR1 and CDR2: SGHVS, FQNEAQ. CDR3 nucleotide sequence: TGTGCCACTTTTTCGGATGGAGCTTTCTTT. Protein sequence: CATFSDGAFF.